The sequence of this T cell receptor beta chain was determined in a study of naive and memory T cell subsets. CMV status came from CD4+ IFNgamma after overnight CMV lysate stimulation. Sequential positive selection took CD4 T cells first, then CD8 T cells. Four subsets defined by CD45RA and CD27 were sorted after CD3, CD4, CD8 and live/dead staining. Notes on the study in general: Gini index rose across naive, CM, EM and EMRA in CD4 and CD8.

From germline, CDR1 is LNHDA and CDR2 SQIVND (reference sequence). The trim removed 5 bases at V and 4 bases at J, leaving 5 bases unmatched. This CDR3 has 14 amino acids. Turning to this clonotype: No antigen is known for it.

The beta constant-region primer was an equimolar mix of two oligonucleotides covering TRBC1 and TRBC2. Nested alpha and beta constant-region primers with the SP2 primer drove four PCR rounds on ligated cDNA. One entry per CDR3 protein, called by TCRdb with MiXCR from the UMI-ligation and nested PCR reads. The sample records 130,000 or so distinct CDR3 sequences, 35% to 45% being singletons. This chain uses TRBV19 with TRBJ2-5, with 9 bases identical to TRBD1. Sequencing was carried out using central memory CD4+ T cells from blood. This TCR derives from a human donor in good health. The CDR3 loop is CASSGTGNRETQYF. The CDR3 DNA is TGTGCCAGTAGTGGGACAGGGAATAGAGAGACCCAGTACTTC.